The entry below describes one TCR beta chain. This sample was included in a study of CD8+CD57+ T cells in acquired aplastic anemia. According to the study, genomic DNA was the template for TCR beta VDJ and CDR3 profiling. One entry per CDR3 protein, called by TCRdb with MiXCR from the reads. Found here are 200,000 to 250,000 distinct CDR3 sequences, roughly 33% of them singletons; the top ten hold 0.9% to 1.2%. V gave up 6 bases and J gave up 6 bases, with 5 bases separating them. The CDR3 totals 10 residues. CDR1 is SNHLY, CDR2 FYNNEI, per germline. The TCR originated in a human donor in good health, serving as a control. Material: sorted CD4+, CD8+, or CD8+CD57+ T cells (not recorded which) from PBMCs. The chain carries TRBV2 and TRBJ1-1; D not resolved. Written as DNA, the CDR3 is TGTGCCAGCAGAGGACCTGAAGCTTTCTTT. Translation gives CASRGPEAFF.